These 9 T cell receptor beta chains originate from one sample sequenced in a study of T cells in Graves' hyperthyroidism and ophthalmopathy. Researchers amplified the TCR beta CDR3 regions from RNA transcripts. A first-round RT-PCR of the TCR CDR3 used the HTBI primer set. TCRdb used MiXCR to reprocess the multiplex PCR reads, holding one entry per CDR3 protein. The repertoire has 75,000 to 100,000 distinct CDR3 sequences, just over 50% of them found once; the top ten carry around 29%. Sequenced input: blood. These receptors were collected from a woman in her forties with Graves' hyperthyroidism.

This clonotype has ten or more counts. The chain is built from TRBV4-1 and TRBJ2-5; 8 nucleotides match TRBD2. Germline loops: CDR1 MGHRA, CDR2 YSYEKL. This CDR3 contains 15 residues. Losses at the gene ends were 2 bases for V and 4 bases for J; bases not matched to a gene: 6. CDR3 sequence reads: CASSQMGLAGETQYF. The CDR3 nucleotides are TGCGCCAGCAGCCAAATGGGTCTAGCGGGAGAGACCCAGTACTTC.

This clonotype was picked up many times. In nucleotides, the CDR3 is TGCAGTGCTCGACCGTCGACAGGGCAGGAGCAGTACTTC. Translation gives CSARPSTGQEQYF. The gene calls are TRBV20-1 and TRBJ2-7; 7 bases align to TRBD1. The junction had 11 bases not matched to a gene; V was cut back by 5 bases and J by 7 bases. Germline loops: CDR1 DFQATT, CDR2 SNEGSKA (reference sequence). The CDR3 spans 13 residues.

This clonotype was detected many times. J is TRBJ2-5 and V is TRBV5-1, with D tentatively TRBD2 (6 bases). The germline gives CDR1 SGHRS, CDR2 YFSETQ. V was trimmed by 0 bases and J by 2 bases, leaving 11 bases between them. The CDR3 is made up of 15 amino acids. The CDR3 is CASSLVGGAQETQYF. The CDR3 region has the DNA TGCGCCAGCAGCTTGGTGGGGGGAGCGCAAGAGACCCAGTACTTC.

This chain joins TRBV19 and TRBJ1-2; the match to TRBD1 covers 9 bases. This CDR3 is 14 amino acids long. After removal of 6 bases from V and 8 bases from J, the junction contained 10 bases not matched to a gene. CDR1 is LNHDA and CDR2 is SQIVND in the germline V gene (reference sequence). CDR3 residues: CASRQGAPARGYTF. CDR3 nucleotide sequence: TGTGCCAGTAGACAGGGGGCCCCGGCTCGGGGCTACACCTTC.

V and J are TRBV20-1 and TRBJ1-2, with TRBD1 as a possible D gene (5 bases). CDR3 length: 14 residues. The germline V gene has CDR1 DFQATT and CDR2 SNEGSKA (reference sequence). Trimming cost V 0 bases and J 4 bases, with 12 bases left between them. CDR3 sequence: CSARDPRGSYGYTF. CDR3 DNA sequence: TGCAGTGCTAGAGATCCAAGGGGCAGCTATGGCTACACCTTC.

This clonotype was observed many times. The rearrangement uses TRBV7-9 and TRBJ1-1; 7 bases match TRBD1. V lost 3 bases and J lost 1; bases outside the gene matches: 2. Germline CDR1 SEHNR, CDR2 FQNEAQ (reference sequence). The CDR3 spans 14 residues. Here the CDR3 DNA reads TGTGCCAGCAGCTTGGGACAGAAGAACACTGAAGCTTTCTTT. Amino acid sequence: CASSLGQKNTEAFF.

The chain carries TRBV2 and TRBJ1-2, with D maybe TRBD1 (6 bases). CDR3 length equals 11 residues. Between the trimmed V and J ends, which lost 9 bases and 2 bases, there was a span of 7 bases. The germline V gene encodes CDR1 SNHLY and CDR2 FYNNEI. In DNA form, the CDR3 reads TGTGCCAGTGGACAGAACTATGGCTACACCTTC. Its translation: CASGQNYGYTF.

V is TRBV15 and J is TRBJ1-2; D is ambiguous. This CDR3 comprises 15 residues. V gave up 5 bases and J gave up 6 bases, with 19 bases separating them. The germline CDR1 and CDR2 sequences are LNHNV and YYDKDF (reference sequence). The CDR3 nucleotides read TGTGCCACCAGCGCCGGAAGGGAACGCGTAGATGGCTACACCTTC. Protein sequence: CATSAGRERVDGYTF. The entire variable domain, with the rest obtained from reference TRBV15 and TRBJ1-2, is as follows: DAMVIQNPRYQVTQFGKPVTLSCSQTLNHNVMYWYQQKSSQAPKLLFHYYDKDFNNEADTPDNFQSRRPNTSFCFLDIRSPGLGDTAMYLCATSAGRERVDGYTFGSGTRLTVV.

The chain links TRBV4-1 to TRBJ1-1; tentatively, D is TRBD1 (5 bases). The CDR3 sequence is 14 residues long. Per germline, CDR1 MGHRA and CDR2 YSYEKL. V lost 0 bases, J lost 3 bases, and 8 bases lay in between. For the CDR3, the DNA is TGCGCCAGCAGCCAAGATGACAGTTACACTGAAGCTTTCTTT. It encodes CASSQDDSYTEAFF.